A selection of T cell receptor beta chains follows, all from one sample in a study of cytomegalovirus exposure and HLA in healthy donors. Using immunoSEQ multiplex PCR, the repertoire was profiled, and TCRdb retains in-frame clones only, with some absent. This sample has fewer than 200,000 clones, with about 79% found just once. Sequencing was done on a sample of PBMCs. These TCRs come from a man between 40 and 49 years old in good health and CMV-seropositive. Each CDR3 is given with its conserved first and last residue. The order of the fields is V gene, clone size, J gene, D gene, CDR3 DNA, CDR3 protein. A D gene is named only where the DNA matches it firmly. Some rows mark clone size as missing; the rest say once, few, many or name a class of expanded clone.

TRBV5-6	NA	TRBJ1-6	TRBD1	TGTGCCAGCAGCCTGGACAGGGGACATAATTCACCCCTCCACTTT	CASSLDRGHNSPLHF
TRBV7-8	NA	TRBJ1-5	TRBD1	TGTGCCAGCAGCCAATCGGACAGGGTCAATCAGCCCCAGCATTTT	CASSQSDRVNQPQHF
TRBV27	few	TRBJ2-2	NA	TGTGCCAGCAGTTTCGGGGTTATAGGCCCCGGGGAGCTGTTTTTT	CASSFGVIGPGELFF
TRBV27	NA	TRBJ2-7	TRBD1	TGTGCCAGCAGCGCGACCTACAGGGGCGGGTCGTTCACGTACTTC	CASSATYRGGSFTYF
TRBV7-2	NA	TRBJ2-2	NA	TGTGCCAGCAGCCGCCGTGGCGGGACCGGGGAGCTGTTTTTT	CASSRRGGTGELFF
TRBV7-2	NA	TRBJ1-2	NA	TGTGCCAGCAGCTACTACTCAGGGGGCTACACCTTC	CASSYYSGGYTF
TRBV7-9	few	TRBJ2-1	TRBD2	TGTGCCAGCAGCTTCACTAGCGCCTACAATGAGCAGTTCTTC	CASSFTSAYNEQFF
TRBV6-1	once	TRBJ1-4	NA	TGTGCCAGCAGTCCAGGTGCTCAAGAAAAACTGTTTTTT	CASSPGAQEKLFF
TRBV6-6	NA	TRBJ2-7	TRBD1	TGTGCCAGCAGTTACCCTACAGGGGCCCAACCCGAGCAGTACTTC	CASSYPTGAQPEQYF
TRBV29-1	once	TRBJ2-2	NA	TGCAGCGTTTCGCGTTCCACCGGGGAGCTGTTTTTT	CSVSRSTGELFF
TRBV5-6	NA	TRBJ2-1	TRBD2	TGTGCCAGCAGCCGACAGCGGGAGGTTGCCCATGAGCAGTTCTTC	CASSRQREVAHEQFF
TRBV6-5	few	TRBJ2-1	TRBD1	TGTGCCAGCAGTTACGATAGGACAGGGGGGTACAATGAGCAGTTCTTC	CASSYDRTGGYNEQFF
TRBV18	NA	TRBJ1-1	NA	TGTGCCAGCTCACCAATGAGAACTGAAGCTTTCTTT	CASSPMRTEAFF
TRBV19	NA	TRBJ2-7	NA	TGTGCCAGTAGTAGTAGAGGATCGACCTACGAGCAGTACTTC	CASSSRGSTYEQYF
TRBV28	NA	TRBJ2-1	NA	TGTGCCAGCAGTGGCCTTCTAGGGGGGGCCATTTGGGACAATGAGCAGTTCTTC	CASSGLLGGAIWDNEQFF
TRBV28	NA	TRBJ1-5	NA	TGTGCCAGCAGTGACCCTAGTAGCAATCAGCCCCAGCATTTT	CASSDPSSNQPQHF
TRBV7-9	once	TRBJ1-5	NA	TGTGCCAGCAGCTTAGAGGAGAATCAGCCCCAGCATTTT	CASSLEENQPQHF
TRBV6-1	few	TRBJ2-4	NA	TGTGCCAGCAGGTTTCTTAATATTCAGTACTTC	CASRFLNIQYF
TRBV18	NA	TRBJ1-3	TRBD1	TGTGCCAGCTCACCTACCGGGACAGGGCTAAACACCATATATTTT	CASSPTGTGLNTIYF
TRBV2	NA	TRBJ2-1	TRBD2	TGTGCCAGCAGTGGGACTAGCGGGAGGTCCTACAATGAGCAGTTCTTC	CASSGTSGRSYNEQFF
TRBV29-1	NA	TRBJ1-1	NA	TGCAGCGTTAGGTTAGGGGGAAGGACTGAAGCTTTCTTT	CSVRLGGRTEAFF
TRBV21-1	NA	TRBJ2-7	NA	TGTGCCAGCAGCCAGTCGGCTAGCGGGAATTACGAGCAGTACTTC	CASSQSASGNYEQYF
TRBV30	NA	TRBJ2-7	NA	TGTGCCTGGGGACAGTCCTACGAGCAGTACTTC	CAWGQSYEQYF
TRBV7-9	NA	TRBJ2-2	TRBD2	TGTGCCAGCAGCCCGCGGCCCAGGACTAGCGGGAACACCGGGGAGCTGTTTTTT	CASSPRPRTSGNTGELFF
TRBV5-1	NA	TRBJ2-7	NA	TGCGCCAGCAGCGACAGCGGGGAGCAGTACTTC	CASSDSGEQYF
TRBV19	NA	TRBJ2-2	NA	TGTGCCAGTAGTCCCGCAGGGGGAGGAACCGGGGAGCTGTTTTTT	CASSPAGGGTGELFF
TRBV5-1	NA	TRBJ2-1	NA	TGCGCCACCTGGAGCGCGATCCCAGGGGATGAGCAGTTCTTC	CATWSAIPGDEQFF
TRBV7-9	NA	TRBJ2-7	TRBD1	TGTGCCAGCAGCCGCAACGACAGGGTGCTTGGGGAGCAGTACTTC	CASSRNDRVLGEQYF
TRBV9	NA	TRBJ2-7	TRBD2	TGTGCCAGCAGCCCTCGGACTAGCGGGTCCTACGAGCAGTACTTC	CASSPRTSGSYEQYF
TRBV7-9	NA	TRBJ2-3	TRBD2	TGTACGAGCGGGATTAGCACAGATACGCAGTATTTT	CTSGISTDTQYF
TRBV19	NA	TRBJ2-2	TRBD2	TGTGCCAGTAGTTTCTTAGCGGGAGGCGGCGGGGAGCTGTTTTTT	CASSFLAGGGGELFF
TRBV19	NA	TRBJ2-1	NA	TGTGCCAGTACTCAGGGTGATTCCTACAATGAGCAGTTCTTC	CASTQGDSYNEQFF
TRBV2	NA	TRBJ1-2	NA	TGTGCCAGCAGACACCGGGACACTACCCTCTATGGCTACACCTTC	CASRHRDTTLYGYTF
TRBV28	NA	TRBJ1-5	TRBD1	TGTGCCAGCAGGAACCGACAGGGAAGCAATCAGCCCCAGCATTTT	CASRNRQGSNQPQHF
TRBV5-1	NA	TRBJ2-2	NA	TGCGCCAGCAGCTTACAGAGGCGGGGAGAGTCGAACACCGGGGAGCTGTTTTTT	CASSLQRRGESNTGELFF
TRBV4-1	NA	TRBJ2-7	TRBD1	TGCGCCAGCAGCTTGTCCGGGACAGGGGGCGAGCAGTACTTC	CASSLSGTGGEQYF
TRBV5-6	NA	TRBJ2-2	TRBD2	TGTGCCAGCAGCTCCGTTGGCCGGGAGGATAACACCGGGGAGCTGTTTTTT	CASSSVGREDNTGELFF
TRBV6-1	NA	TRBJ1-2	TRBD1	TGTGCCAGCAGTGTAGGTCCGGACAGGACTTACGTCTATGGCTACACCTTC	CASSVGPDRTYVYGYTF
TRBV5-1	NA	TRBJ2-2	NA	TGCGCCAGCGGACTTTACACCGGGGAGCTGTTTTTT	CASGLYTGELFF
TRBV20-1	NA	TRBJ1-1	TRBD1	TGCAGGGCCGACAGGGCTGCTTTCTTT	CRADRAAFF
TRBV7-9	NA	TRBJ2-5	NA	TGTGCCAGCAGCCCAGGGATGGAAGGGGAAGAGACCCAGTACTTC	CASSPGMEGEETQYF
TRBV6-6	few	TRBJ2-7	TRBD1	TGTGCCAGCAGTTACTCGAGGGCAGGGGGCGAGTACGAGCAGTACTTC	CASSYSRAGGEYEQYF
TRBV19	NA	TRBJ2-1	TRBD2	TGCGCCAGTTCTAGCGGGAGCACGTCCTACAATGAGCAGTTCTTC	CASSSGSTSYNEQFF
TRBV6-4	NA	TRBJ2-1	TRBD1	TGTGCCAGCAGTGACGGGACAGGTCGCGAGCAGTTCTTC	CASSDGTGREQFF
TRBV10-3	NA	TRBJ2-5	TRBD2	TGTGCCATCAGGGCTAGCGGAGAAGAGACCCAGTACTTC	CAIRASGEETQYF
TRBV4-2	NA	TRBJ2-7	NA	TGTGCCAGCGCAAACCGACAGTCCGCCGAGCAGTACTTC	CASANRQSAEQYF
TRBV11-3	NA	TRBJ1-3	NA	TGTGCCAGCAAACAGGCCGCGGCCGGAAACACCATATATTTT	CASKQAAAGNTIYF
TRBV6-5	NA	TRBJ2-7	TRBD2	TGTGCCAGCAGCGGCTTAGCGGGTCCCTCCTACGAGCAGTACTTC	CASSGLAGPSYEQYF
TRBV10-1	once	TRBJ2-2	TRBD1	TGCGCCAGCAGTGATAGACAGGGTCCGGACACCGGGGAGCTGTTTTTT	CASSDRQGPDTGELFF
TRBV5-6	NA	TRBJ2-5	TRBD2	TGTGCCAGCAGCTGGGGGACTAGCGGCCAAGAGACCCAGTACTTC	CASSWGTSGQETQYF
TRBV20-1	NA	TRBJ2-7	TRBD2	TGCAGTGGAACTAGCGGCTACGAGCAGTACTTC	CSGTSGYEQYF
TRBV5-6	NA	TRBJ2-7	NA	TGTGCCAGCAGCCGCCCCGACAGGTCATACGAGCAGTACTTC	CASSRPDRSYEQYF
TRBV14	NA	TRBJ2-5	TRBD1	TGTGCCAGCAGCCCCCGGACAGGGCGAGAGACCCAGTACTTC	CASSPRTGRETQYF